A single sample gave rise to the 17 T cell receptor beta chains below, sequenced in a study of blood T cell repertoires in COVID-19. The repertoire was sequenced with immunoSEQ multiplex PCR; TCRdb's copy has only in-frame clones and lacks some. The sample lists around 200,000 clones, roughly 89% occurring once. What was sequenced was peripheral blood. The receptor set was obtained from a man aged 50 to 59 with acute or convalescent COVID-19.

J is TRBJ1-6 and V is TRBV13, with D unresolved. V shed 4 bases and J shed 7 bases, with 5 bases lying between them. Looked up from germline, CDR1 is PRHDT and CDR2 is FYEKMQ (reference sequence). CDR3 size: 12 residues. This CDR3 is CASSSLNSPLHF. CDR3 coding DNA: TGTGCCAGCAGCTCCCTCAATTCACCCCTCCACTTT.

V is TRBV6-4 and J is TRBJ2-2; 7 positions match TRBD1. The V gene end was trimmed by 4 bases and the J gene end by 3 bases; junction bases not matched to a gene: 2. Germline V CDR1 and CDR2: MRHNA, SNTAGT. The CDR3 length is 14 residues. This CDR3 reads CASSVQGDTGELFF. Here the CDR3 DNA reads TGTGCCAGCAGTGTTCAGGGGGACACCGGGGAGCTGTTTTTT.

The V gene is TRBV5-1, the J gene TRBJ2-3; the match to TRBD2 covers 10 bases. Germline trimming cut 5 bases from V and 5 bases from J; bases unmatched to any gene: 17. Germline CDR1 and CDR2: SGHRS and YFSETQ. The CDR3 has 18 amino acids. CDR3 sequence: CASSPEVAGGLRIDTQYF. The CDR3 coding sequence is TGCGCCAGCAGTCCTGAGGTAGCGGGGGGCCTCCGGATAGATACGCAGTATTTT.

The chain is built from TRBV9 and TRBJ2-7; 7 nucleotides agree with TRBD1. Germline-derived CDR1 and CDR2 are SGDLS and YYNGEE. The ends lost 3 bases at V and 4 bases at J; junction bases unmatched: 4. The CDR3 loop spans 13 amino acids. CDR3 loop: CASSGGGPYEQYV. The CDR3 nucleotides are TGTGCCAGCAGCGGAGGGGGCCCATACGAGCAGTACGTC.

CDR3 nucleotide sequence: TGTGCCAGCAGCCCGGGAAGTAACTATGGCTACACCTTC. It encodes CASSPGSNYGYTF. The rearrangement links TRBV7-9 to TRBJ1-2; D uncertain. The CDR3 is made up of 13 amino acids. The V gene lost 5 bases and the J gene lost 1 base, with 8 bases spanning the gap. CDR1 and CDR2 (germline): SEHNR, FQNEAQ (reference sequence). The variable domain in full, completed from reference TRBV7-9 and TRBJ1-2, reads DTGVSQNPRHKITKRGQNVTFRCDPISEHNRLYWYRQTLGQGPEFLTYFQNEAQLEKSRLLSDRFSAERPKGSFSTLEIQRTEQGDSAMYLCASSPGSNYGYTFGSGTRLTVV.

The chain links TRBV5-8 to TRBJ1-5; D possibly corresponds to TRBD1 (6 bases). The CDR3 runs to 15 residues. Germline-derived CDR1 and CDR2 are SGHTS and YDEGEE. Trimming took 0 bases from V and 4 from J, leaving 11 bases between them. The CDR3 nucleotides read TGTGCCAGCAGCTTGGCGGCAGGGGTTAATCAGCCCCAGCATTTT. Translation gives CASSLAAGVNQPQHF.

This clone was counted a single time. This chain joins TRBV5-4 and TRBJ2-5; 7 bases match TRBD2. Germline CDR1 and CDR2: SGHNT and YYREEE (reference sequence). V dropped 3 bases and J dropped 3; count of bases not matched to a gene: 5. CDR3 length: 14 amino acids. The CDR3: CASSSGTNEETQYF. As DNA, the CDR3 is TGTGCCAGCAGCTCAGGGACTAACGAAGAGACCCAGTACTTC.

This chain connects TRBV19 to TRBJ1-5, with D possibly being TRBD1 (6 bases). The ends were cut back, 2 bases at V and 0 bases at J, with 11 bases in the middle. In germline, CDR1 is LNHDA, CDR2 SQIVND (reference sequence). The CDR3 is made up of 16 amino acids. CDR3 bases: TGTGCCAGTAGTATATATGGGGGCGGTAGCAATCAGCCCCAGCATTTT. Its translation: CASSIYGGGSNQPQHF.

The V call is TRBV3-1 (or the pseudogene TRBV3-2), the J call TRBJ1-2, with D tentatively TRBD1 (6 bases). Germline CDR1 and CDR2: LGHDT and YNNKEL (reference sequence). CDR3 length equals 14 residues. Trimming removed 7 bases at V and 3 bases at J, with 15 bases between. CDR3 DNA: TGTGCCAGCACCCAGAGGGGGGGCGACTATGGCTACACCTTC. This translates into CASTQRGGDYGYTF.

V gene TRBV28 combines with J gene TRBJ1-4; 9 nucleotides line up with TRBD1. Losses at the gene ends were 2 bases for V and 7 bases for J; bases not matched to a gene: 5. The CDR3 contains 15 residues. Germline V CDR1 and CDR2: MDHEN, SYDVKM. DNA of the CDR3: TGTGCCAGCAGTTTAGGAGGACAGGGGCGTGAAAAACTGTTTTTT. Amino acids: CASSLGGQGREKLFF.

The V call is TRBV4-1, the J call TRBJ2-3, with TRBD2 identical over 8 bases. Per the germline V gene, CDR1 is MGHRA and CDR2 is YSYEKL. There are 16 residues in the CDR3. The junction had 8 bases not matched to a gene; V was cut back by 0 bases and J by 6 bases. CDR3 DNA sequence: TGCGCCAGCAGCCAAGATTGGAGCGGGAGAGACGATACGCAGTATTTT. This sequence encodes CASSQDWSGRDDTQYF.

This chain links TRBV4-2 with TRBJ1-1, with unresolved D. Germline CDR1 and CDR2: LGHNA and YNFKEQ. The V gene lost 2 bases and the J gene lost 6 bases, with 10 bases spanning the gap. The CDR3 totals 13 residues. The CDR3, as DNA: TGTGCCAGCAGCCAACAGTGGCCTCCTGAAGCTTTCTTT. Its protein product is CASSQQWPPEAFF.

The chain recombines TRBV4-1 with TRBJ2-1; 16 bases map to TRBD2. The CDR3 covers 18 residues. Germline-derived CDR1 and CDR2 are MGHRA and YSYEKL. The junction had 6 bases not matched to a gene; V was cut back by 6 bases and J by 1 base. This CDR3 is CASRPGLAGGRSYNEQFF. The DNA of the CDR3 is TGCGCCAGCAGACCGGGACTAGCGGGGGGGCGTTCCTACAATGAGCAGTTCTTC.

This chain joins TRBV19 and TRBJ2-2; 9 bases fit TRBD1. There are 17 residues in the CDR3. Germline lookup yields CDR1 LNHDA and CDR2 SQIVND (reference sequence). V gave up 5 bases and J gave up 0 bases; unmatched junction bases: 7. The CDR3 bases are TGTGCCAGTAGTGCGCCCCGACAGGGGGCGAACACCGGGGAGCTGTTTTTT. This translates into CASSAPRQGANTGELFF.

This chain uses TRBV10-3 with TRBJ1-4; D unclear. Germline CDR1 reads ENHRY; CDR2 reads SYGVKD. The CDR3 runs 14 residues. V was trimmed by 5 bases and J by 3 bases, leaving 10 bases between them. CDR3 coding DNA: TGTGCCATCAGTCGAGGGTTATCTAATGAAAAACTGTTTTTT. Protein sequence: CAISRGLSNEKLFF.

The chain is built from TRBV2 and TRBJ2-5; 9 bases match TRBD1. From germline, CDR1 is SNHLY and CDR2 FYNNEI. The CDR3 extends over 16 amino acids. J lost 5 bases, V lost 4 bases, and 11 bases had no gene match. CDR3 protein: CASSGVGTGNQETQYF. In DNA, the CDR3 is TGTGCCAGCAGTGGGGTCGGGACAGGGAATCAGGAGACCCAGTACTTC. The full variable domain, its missing parts supplied by reference TRBV2 and TRBJ2-5, is EPEVTQTPSHQVTQMGQEVILRCVPISNHLYFYWYRQILGQKVEFLVSFYNNEISEKSEIFDDQFSVERPDGSNFTLKIRSTKLEDSAMYFCASSGVGTGNQETQYFGPGTRLLVL.

The J gene is TRBJ2-1, the V gene TRBV30; D perhaps matches TRBD1 (6 bases). V lost 0 bases, J lost 8 bases, and 17 bases lay in between. CDR3 length equals 15 residues. The V gene's germline CDR1 is GTSNPN and CDR2 SVGIG (reference sequence). The chain's CDR3 is CAWSVGQGNFDEQFF. In nucleotides, the CDR3 is TGTGCCTGGAGTGTGGGGCAGGGGAATTTCGATGAGCAGTTCTTC.